This T cell receptor (beta chain) was sequenced in a study of blood T cell repertoires in COVID-19. For the study at large: Researchers got acute and convalescent COVID-19 samples from the United States, Italy and Spain.

Per germline, CDR1 KGHSH and CDR2 LQKENI. Trimming took 6 bases from V and 2 from J; bases not matched to a gene: 4. This CDR3 has 15 amino acids. In the authors' methods: Nucleated cell counts were estimated from reference gene primer amplification. Clones were sequenced by immunoSEQ multiplex PCR, and TCRdb holds only the in-frame ones, with some missing. That table supplies the V and J calls and clone size; D and trimming were determined from the DNA. The table lists about 150,000 clones, 80% of them singletons. V and J are TRBV18 and TRBJ2-7; 13 positions match TRBD2. The sample was peripheral blood. The TCR sequence derives from a man between 60 and 75 years old with acute or convalescent COVID-19. Here the CDR3 reads CASSTGLAGAYEQYF. Here the CDR3 DNA reads TGTGCCAGCTCGACCGGACTAGCGGGAGCCTACGAGCAGTACTTC.